The present entry profiles one T cell receptor (beta chain) with its context. This sample is part of a study of blood T cell repertoires in COVID-19. Study details: The study drew acute and convalescent COVID-19 samples from the United States, Italy and Spain. Sources were T cells, B-cell-depleted T cells, or PBMCs; the material itself was cDNA or gDNA.

The CDR3 totals 13 residues. The germline V gene has CDR1 SEHNR and CDR2 FQNEAQ (reference sequence). With 11 bases removed from V and 2 bases from J, the gap between germline ends came to 15 bases. In the original processing: Amplifying reference gene primers gave estimates of nucleated cell counts. The repertoire was sequenced with immunoSEQ multiplex PCR; TCRdb's copy has only in-frame clones and lacks some. Clone size and V and J calls were adopted from that table, with D and trimming inferred from the DNA. The repertoire holds around 31,000 clones, with roughly 92% as singletons. This chain connects TRBV7-9 to TRBJ1-1; weak D call: TRBD1 (6 bases). The sequencing input was peripheral blood. This TCR derives from a man between 60 and 75 years old with acute or convalescent COVID-19. This chain's CDR3 is CAGRGGTNTEAFF. The CDR3 DNA sequence: TGTGCCGGGAGGGGGGGCACAAACACTGAAGCTTTCTTT.